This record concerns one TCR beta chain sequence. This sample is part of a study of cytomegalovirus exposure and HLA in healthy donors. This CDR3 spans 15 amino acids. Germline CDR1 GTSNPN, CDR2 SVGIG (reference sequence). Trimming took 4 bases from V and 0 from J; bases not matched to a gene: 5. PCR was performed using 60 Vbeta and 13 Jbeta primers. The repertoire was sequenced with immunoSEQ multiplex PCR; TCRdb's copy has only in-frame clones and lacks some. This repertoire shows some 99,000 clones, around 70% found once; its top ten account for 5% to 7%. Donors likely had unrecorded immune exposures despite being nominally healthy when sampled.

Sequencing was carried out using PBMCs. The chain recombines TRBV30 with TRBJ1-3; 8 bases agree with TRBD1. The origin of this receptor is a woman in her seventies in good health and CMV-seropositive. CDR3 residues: CAWTGQGTSGNTIYF. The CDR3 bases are TGTGCCTGGACCGGACAGGGCACCTCTGGAAACACCATATATTTT.